This T cell receptor (beta chain) was captured in a study of sequential checkpoint blockade in melanoma. On the study more broadly: Each arm's sequence ended with maintenance nivolumab.

The table came from immunoSEQ multiplex PCR; TCRdb's copy has only in-frame clones and leaves some out. The sample carries some 9,000 clones, 70% to 80% recorded once. Regarding treatment: randomized to nivolumab then ipilimumab (arm A) or the reverse (arm B). The CDR3 consists of 16 residues. Germline CDR1 and CDR2: MNHEY and SMNVEV (reference sequence). J was trimmed by 1 base and V by 6 bases; bases with no gene match: 6. Sequencing was performed on CD8+ T cells sorted from blood (inferred from file names), taken from a patient given nivolumab and ipilimumab in sequence. The chain is built from TRBV27 and TRBJ2-7, with TRBD2 identical over 13 bases. The sequence was obtained from a human donor with melanoma. The CDR3 DNA reads as TGTGCCAGCAGCCAGCGGACTAGCGGGAGTTCCTACGAGCAGTACTTC. It encodes CASSQRTSGSSYEQYF.